This TCR beta chain was found in a study of CD4 T cells in relation to SARS-CoV-2 and coronaviruses. Across the whole study: TCR beta CDR3s were sequenced after approximately nine-day antigen culture of PBMCs.

A word on this clone: Its antigen is unknown.

Trimming pared 1 base from V and 1 base from J, leaving 7 bases between. The CDR3 is 14 amino acids. Germline CDR1 reads SGHTA; CDR2 reads FQGTGA. Survey-level TCR-beta sequencing used DNA from CEF-cultured naive and memory CD4+ T cells. Libraries were prepared by immunoSEQ multiplex PCR; TCRdb keeps only in-frame clonotypes and omits some of them. The sample yields some 32,000 clones, over 60% seen once. Sorted naive or memory CD4+ cells met CEF peptides for approximately nine days. The gene calls are TRBV7-3 and TRBJ1-1; unclear D gene. Source material: memory CD4+ T cells from PBMCs, cultured in vitro. The source of this sequence is an adult with COVID-19. The CDR3 is CASSLNPGNTEAFF. CDR3 sequence (DNA): TGTGCCAGCAGCTTAAATCCCGGGAACACTGAAGCTTTCTTT.